This T cell receptor beta chain was recorded in a study of blood T cell repertoires in COVID-19. Study-wide background: Italy, Spain and the United States were the sources of the convalescent and acute COVID-19 samples. T cells, B-cell-depleted T cells, or PBMCs supplied cDNA or gDNA.

In the original analysis: For nucleated cells, counts were estimated from reference gene primer amplification. The table came from immunoSEQ multiplex PCR; TCRdb's copy has only in-frame clones and leaves some out. Clone size and V and J calls were adopted from that table, with D and trimming inferred from the DNA. The table includes about 120,000 clones, roughly four fifths detected once. Trimming removed 8 bases from V and 5 bases from J; junction bases left unmatched: 12. From germline, CDR1 is LNHNV and CDR2 YYDKDF (reference sequence). This CDR3 has 15 residues. This clone was detected once. This sequence originates from a man in his sixties or seventies with active or convalescent COVID-19. The chain links TRBV15 to TRBJ2-3; TRBD2 matches 8 bases. The sequenced sample consisted of peripheral blood. CDR3 in amino acids: CATAAVRGALDTQYF. CDR3 nucleotide sequence: TGTGCCACCGCAGCGGTGCGGGGGGCCCTAGATACGCAGTATTTT.